The 25 T cell receptor beta chains in this list originate from one sample, sequenced in a study of T cell repertoires in cytomegalovirus infection. These receptors are not linked to any known antigen. TCRdb reprocessed the reads with MiXCR, giving one entry per CDR3 protein. The data hold about 920,000 distinct CDR3 sequences, with about 33% observed a single time. The starting material was cultured CD8+ T cells from PBMCs, obtained from culture after CMV antigen stimulation. All receptors come from a human donor in good health (CMV status not recorded). Some clones in this sample may be carry-over from other donors' samples.

This clonotype was detected only a few times. The chain couples TRBV20-1 to TRBJ2-5, with TRBD1 identical over 7 bases. V lost 4 bases, J lost 5 bases, and 10 bases stayed unmatched. Germline values: CDR1 DFQATT, CDR2 SNEGSKA (reference sequence). The CDR3 has 14 amino acids. The CDR3 nucleotides are TGCAGTGCTATTGACAGGGATACTCGGGAGACCCAGTACTTC. It codes for CSAIDRDTRETQYF.

The gene calls are TRBV7-9 and TRBJ2-3; the D gene is possibly TRBD2 (6 bases). Deletions cut 5 bases from V and 2 bases from J, with 17 bases between. Per germline, CDR1 SEHNR and CDR2 FQNEAQ (reference sequence). This CDR3 comprises 16 residues. For the CDR3, the DNA is TGTGCCAGCAGCGGCGGGAACTTATATCCCACAGATACGCAGTATTTT. Translated, it gives CASSGGNLYPTDTQYF.

About this clonotype itself: Since a much larger clone is just one base distant, this may be a read error. The V gene is TRBV7-9, the J gene TRBJ2-3, with TRBD1 identical over 9 bases. Germline CDR1 reads SEHNR; CDR2 reads FQNEAQ (reference sequence). This CDR3 comprises 14 residues. The CDR3 bases are TGTGCCGGCAGCCCGGGACAGGGAATGGATACGCAGTATTTT. Translating gives CAGSPGQGMDTQYF.

The chain employs TRBV6-1 and TRBJ2-7; TRBD1 is a possible D gene (5 bases). This CDR3 comprises 15 residues. Trimming stripped 4 bases from V and 7 bases from J, with 20 bases between. Germline V CDR1 and CDR2: MNHNS, SASEGT. In nucleotides, the CDR3 is TGTGCCAGCAGTGGGACACCAACCACTCTCGGGGAGCAGTACGTC. Amino acids: CASSGTPTTLGEQYV.

The genes are TRBV20-1 and TRBJ2-6, with D unclear. The germline V and J ends were trimmed by 1 base and 2 bases, with 6 bases remaining between them. Germline CDR1 DFQATT, CDR2 SNEGSKA (reference sequence). The CDR3 is made up of 14 amino acids. CDR3 sequence reads: CSARGAPGANVLTF. As DNA, the CDR3 is TGCAGTGCTAGAGGGGCCCCTGGGGCCAACGTCCTGACTTTC.

The chain links TRBV4-1 to TRBJ2-1; TRBD2 matches at 9 bases. Germline V lookup: CDR1 MGHRA, CDR2 YSYEKL. The J segment lost 8 bases and the V segment lost 1 base, leaving 15 bases of the junction unmatched. CDR3 length: 18 residues. The CDR3 nucleotides are TGCGCCAGCAGCCAAGGACAAGCGGGCGGGGGGGCAGGCGATGAGCAGTTCTTC. It translates to CASSQGQAGGGAGDEQFF.

The CDR3 nucleotides are TGCGCCAGCAGCCAACGCGCACTAGCGGGGTTCAATGAGCAGTTCTTC. It codes for CASSQRALAGFNEQFF. V gene TRBV4-1 combines with J gene TRBJ2-1, with 10 positions matching TRBD2. This CDR3 contains 16 residues. Germline V CDR1 and CDR2: MGHRA, YSYEKL. V shed 2 bases and J 6 bases; nucleotides not matched to a gene: 7.

The chain recombines TRBV5-1 with TRBJ1-1, with 10 bases lining up with TRBD1. V shed 8 bases, J shed 5 bases, and the junction held 3 bases outside the gene matches. The CDR3 is 12 amino acids. Per germline, CDR1 SGHRS and CDR2 YFSETQ. In DNA form, the CDR3 reads TGCGCCAGTAAGGACAGGGGGACTGAAGCTTTCTTT. Its protein product is CASKDRGTEAFF.

This chain uses TRBV5-4 with TRBJ2-7, with D possibly matching TRBD1 (6 bases). Germline CDR1 is SGHNT and CDR2 is YYREEE (reference sequence). V shed 4 bases and J shed 5 bases, with 19 bases lying between them. CDR3 size: 15 residues. The chain's CDR3 is CASSPQQGITNEQYF. In DNA, the CDR3 is TGTGCCAGCAGCCCTCAACAGGGAATCACCAACGAGCAGTACTTC. The entire variable domain, with the rest obtained from reference TRBV5-4 and TRBJ2-7, is as follows: ETGVTQSPTHLIKTRGQQVTLRCSSQSGHNTVSWYQQALGQGPQFIFQYYREEENGRGNFPPRFSGLQFPNYSSELNVNALELDDSALYLCASSPQQGITNEQYFGPGTRLTVT.

The chain links TRBV4-1 to TRBJ2-7; D is possibly TRBD1 (6 bases). The CDR3 contains 14 residues. CDR1 and CDR2 (germline): MGHRA, YSYEKL. V gave up 2 bases and J gave up 4 bases, with 12 bases separating them. The CDR3 region is CASSQTIGGYEQYF. The CDR3 DNA sequence: TGCGCCAGCAGCCAAACCATAGGGGGTTACGAGCAGTACTTC.

With regard to this clonotype: A much larger clone differs from this one at a single base, so this may be a read error. This chain links TRBV7-9 with TRBJ1-1; 9 bases agree with TRBD1. Germline V lookup: CDR1 SEHNR, CDR2 FQNEAQ (reference sequence). The CDR3 totals 13 residues. This CDR3 reads CPSRTQGASEAFF. The CDR3, as DNA: TGTCCCAGCAGGACACAGGGGGCCTCTGAAGCTTTCTTT.

This clonotype appeared a few times. The rearrangement joins TRBV14 to TRBJ1-1, with 9 bases matching TRBD1. The germline V gene has CDR1 SGHDN and CDR2 FVKESK. V dropped 2 bases and J dropped 6; count of bases not matched to a gene: 7. This CDR3 spans 15 amino acids. CDR3 loop: CASSQRQGEYPEAFF. The CDR3 region has the DNA TGTGCCAGCAGCCAAAGACAGGGGGAGTATCCTGAAGCTTTCTTT.

The chain is built from TRBV10-3 and TRBJ2-7; 7 positions match TRBD1. CDR1 ENHRY and CDR2 SYGVKD come from the germline V gene. The CDR3 has 14 residues. V lost 2 bases, J lost 6 bases, and 7 bases stayed unmatched. Here the CDR3 DNA reads TGTGCCATCAGTGAGGCAGGGGGATGGGGCGAGCAGTACTTC. Translation: CAISEAGGWGEQYF.

This clonotype was detected a few times. This sequence joins TRBV28 and TRBJ2-7; either TRBD1 or TRBD2 may fit D (6 bases each). Trimming removed 5 bases from V and 6 bases from J, with 17 bases in between. This CDR3 contains 14 residues. Germline CDR1 MDHEN, CDR2 SYDVKM. The CDR3 loop reads CASSAGQVVSEQYV. As DNA, the CDR3 is TGTGCCAGCAGTGCGGGACAAGTAGTTTCCGAGCAGTACGTC.

This clonotype was counted only a few times. The chain is built from TRBV12-3 or TRBV12-4 and TRBJ1-1; D gene uncertain. Trimming removed 5 bases at V and 0 bases at J, with 19 bases between. The CDR3 is 17 amino acids. In nucleotides, the CDR3 is TGTGCCAGCAGTACCAATTTTTATGGGGTGATGAACACTGAAGCTTTCTTT. It codes for CASSTNFYGVMNTEAFF.

This clonotype was found many times. The rearrangement links TRBV20-1 to TRBJ1-5; 9 positions agree with TRBD1. Germline V lookup: CDR1 DFQATT, CDR2 SNEGSKA (reference sequence). V lost 4 bases, J lost 3 bases, and 4 bases stayed unmatched. This CDR3 has 14 amino acids. CDR3 region: CSAKTGGTNQPQHF. The CDR3 DNA reads TGCAGTGCTAAGACAGGGGGGACCAATCAGCCCCAGCATTTT.

This sequence joins TRBV6-5 and TRBJ2-2; 9 bases are shared with TRBD1. CDR3 size: 17 residues. The germline V gene has CDR1 MNHEY and CDR2 SVGAGI. The ends lost 0 bases at V and 5 bases at J; junction bases unmatched: 7. CDR3 protein: CASSYSHPGQGTGELFF. CDR3 DNA: TGTGCCAGCAGTTACTCCCACCCGGGACAGGGAACCGGGGAGCTGTTTTTT.

This chain joins TRBV27 and TRBJ1-4; D gene unclear. With 2 bases removed from V and 0 bases from J, the gap between germline ends came to 7 bases. The CDR3 spans 15 residues. Germline CDR1 and CDR2: MNHEY and SMNVEV (reference sequence). In DNA, the CDR3 is TGTGCCAGCAGTTTAAAGGGCGCAACTAATGAAAAACTGTTTTTT. Translation: CASSLKGATNEKLFF.

J is TRBJ1-4 and V is TRBV2; perhaps TRBD1 as D (5 bases). V lost 6 bases and J 1 base, leaving 12 bases between the germline ends. Germline loops: CDR1 SNHLY, CDR2 FYNNEI. This CDR3 contains 15 residues. The CDR3 protein is CASRLDGGTNEKLFF. The CDR3 DNA reads as TGTGCCAGCAGGCTCGACGGGGGAACTAATGAAAAACTGTTTTTT.

This chain uses TRBV11-2 with TRBJ2-1; 8 nucleotides agree with TRBD1. This CDR3 spans 17 amino acids. The junction had 6 bases not matched to a gene; V was cut back by 2 bases and J by 0 bases. Germline V gene sequence: CDR1 SGHAT, CDR2 FQNNGV. Here the CDR3 reads CASSLTLGQGSYNEQFF. In DNA, the CDR3 is TGTGCCAGCAGCTTAACCCTAGGACAGGGCTCCTACAATGAGCAGTTCTTC.

This clonotype was detected many times. The chain joins TRBV7-6 to TRBJ2-3; D not certain. This CDR3 comprises 15 residues. V was shortened by 4 bases and J by 0 bases, with 11 bases between the two germline ends. Germline V gives CDR1 SGHVS, CDR2 FNYEAQ. Here the CDR3 reads CASSSPPESTDTQYF. CDR3 sequence (DNA): TGTGCCAGCAGCTCACCTCCCGAGAGCACAGATACGCAGTATTTT.

The rearrangement links TRBV4-2 to TRBJ1-2; maybe TRBD1 (5 bases). Deletions cut 4 bases from V and 3 bases from J, with 12 bases between. The CDR3 extends over 14 amino acids. Germline V gene lookup returns CDR1 LGHNA and CDR2 YNFKEQ. The CDR3 reads CASSRRGLDYGYTF. The DNA of the CDR3 is TGTGCCAGCAGCCGCCGGGGGTTGGACTATGGCTACACCTTC.

V gene TRBV20-1 combines with J gene TRBJ2-1; TRBD2 aligns across 9 bases. Germline CDR1 DFQATT, CDR2 SNEGSKA (reference sequence). Trimming at V came to 3 bases and at J to 6 bases, leaving 6 bases not matched to a gene. This CDR3 region has 14 residues. This CDR3 is CSASGAGGGNEQFF. The DNA of the CDR3 is TGCAGTGCTAGCGGAGCGGGGGGTGGCAATGAGCAGTTCTTC.

The chain carries TRBV6-5 and TRBJ2-3; 10 nucleotides agree with TRBD2. V shed 0 bases and J 1 base; nucleotides not matched to a gene: 1. Germline V gene lookup returns CDR1 MNHEY and CDR2 SVGAGI. The CDR3 covers 16 residues. The chain's CDR3 is CASSYSLAGRTDTQYF. Written as DNA, the CDR3 is TGTGCCAGCAGTTACTCACTAGCGGGGCGCACAGATACGCAGTATTTT.

This clonotype came up a few times. The V and J genes are TRBV15 and TRBJ2-7; 10 nucleotides match TRBD1. The CDR3 covers 16 residues. The germline gives CDR1 LNHNV, CDR2 YYDKDF (reference sequence). V was clipped by 1 base and J by 6 bases; unmatched bases: 9. The CDR3 loop reads CATSRGPGTGDLEQYF. CDR3 DNA sequence: TGTGCCACCAGCAGAGGTCCCGGGACAGGGGATCTCGAGCAGTACTTC.